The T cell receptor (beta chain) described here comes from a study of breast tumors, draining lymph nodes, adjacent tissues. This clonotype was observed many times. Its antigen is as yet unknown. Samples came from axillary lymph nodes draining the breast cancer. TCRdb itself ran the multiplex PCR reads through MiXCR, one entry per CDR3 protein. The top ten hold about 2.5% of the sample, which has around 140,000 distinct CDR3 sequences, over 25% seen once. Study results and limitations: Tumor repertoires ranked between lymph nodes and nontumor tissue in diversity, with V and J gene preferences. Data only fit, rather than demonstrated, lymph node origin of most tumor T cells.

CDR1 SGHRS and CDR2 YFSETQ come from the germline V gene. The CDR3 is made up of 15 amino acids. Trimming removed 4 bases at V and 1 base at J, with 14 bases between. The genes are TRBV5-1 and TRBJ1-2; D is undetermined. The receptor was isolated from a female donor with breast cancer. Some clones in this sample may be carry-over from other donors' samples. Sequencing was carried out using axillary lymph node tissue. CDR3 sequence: CASSQSGGFNYGYTF. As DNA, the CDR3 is TGCGCCAGCAGCCAAAGCGGAGGGTTTAACTATGGCTACACCTTC.